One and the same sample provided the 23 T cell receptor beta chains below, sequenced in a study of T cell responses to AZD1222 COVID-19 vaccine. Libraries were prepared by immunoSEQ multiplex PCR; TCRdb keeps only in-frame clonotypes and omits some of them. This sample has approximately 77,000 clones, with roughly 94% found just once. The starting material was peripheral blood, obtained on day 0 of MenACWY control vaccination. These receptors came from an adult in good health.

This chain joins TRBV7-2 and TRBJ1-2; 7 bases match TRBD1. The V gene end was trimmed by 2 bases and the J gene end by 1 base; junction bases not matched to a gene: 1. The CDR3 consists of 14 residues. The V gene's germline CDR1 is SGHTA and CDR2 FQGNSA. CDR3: CASSLSGGNYGYTF. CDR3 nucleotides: TGTGCCAGCAGCTTATCAGGGGGTAACTATGGCTACACCTTC.

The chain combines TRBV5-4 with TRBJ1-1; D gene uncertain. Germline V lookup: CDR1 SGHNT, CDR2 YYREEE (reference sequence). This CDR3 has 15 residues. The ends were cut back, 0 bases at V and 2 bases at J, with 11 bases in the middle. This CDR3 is CASSLVNPKNTEAFF. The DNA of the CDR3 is TGTGCCAGCAGCTTGGTCAATCCGAAAAACACTGAAGCTTTCTTT.

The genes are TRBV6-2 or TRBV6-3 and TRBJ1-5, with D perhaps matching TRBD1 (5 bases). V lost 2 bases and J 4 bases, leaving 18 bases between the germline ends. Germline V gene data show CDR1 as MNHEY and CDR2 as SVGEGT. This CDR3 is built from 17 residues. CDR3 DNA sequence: TGTGCCAGCAGTTACGGGACCCAGAGAGCGGGAAATCAGCCCCAGCATTTT. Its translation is CASSYGTQRAGNQPQHF.

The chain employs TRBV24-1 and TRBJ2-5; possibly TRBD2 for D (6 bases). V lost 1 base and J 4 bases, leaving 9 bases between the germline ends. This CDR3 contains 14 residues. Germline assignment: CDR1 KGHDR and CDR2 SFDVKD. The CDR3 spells CATSDFRGRETQYF. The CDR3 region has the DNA TGTGCCACCAGTGATTTTCGGGGGAGAGAGACCCAGTACTTC.

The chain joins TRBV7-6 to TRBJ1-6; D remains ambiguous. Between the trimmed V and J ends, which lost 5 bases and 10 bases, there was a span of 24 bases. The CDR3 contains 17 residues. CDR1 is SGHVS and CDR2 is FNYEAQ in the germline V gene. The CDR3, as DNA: TGTGCCAGCAGCCCCCCCTCAAATGGATTGTGGGGATCACCCCTCCACTTT. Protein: CASSPPSNGLWGSPLHF.

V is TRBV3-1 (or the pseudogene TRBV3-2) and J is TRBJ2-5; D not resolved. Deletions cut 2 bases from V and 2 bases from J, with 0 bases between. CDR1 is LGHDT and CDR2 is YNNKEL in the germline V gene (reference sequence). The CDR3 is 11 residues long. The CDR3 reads CASSQQETQYF. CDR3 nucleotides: TGTGCCAGCAGCCAACAAGAGACCCAGTACTTC.

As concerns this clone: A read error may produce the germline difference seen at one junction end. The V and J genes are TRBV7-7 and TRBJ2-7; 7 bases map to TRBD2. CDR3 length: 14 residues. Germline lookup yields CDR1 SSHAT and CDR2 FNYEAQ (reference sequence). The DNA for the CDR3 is TGTGCTAGCAGCCCGTCTAGCGGAGCGGGGGAGCAGTACTTC. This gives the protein CASSPSSGAGEQYF.

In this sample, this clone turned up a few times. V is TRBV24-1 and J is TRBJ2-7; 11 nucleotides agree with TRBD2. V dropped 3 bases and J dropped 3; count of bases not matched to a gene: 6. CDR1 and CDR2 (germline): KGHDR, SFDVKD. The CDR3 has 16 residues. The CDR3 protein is CATSDGGTSGYYEQYF. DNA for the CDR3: TGTGCCACCAGTGATGGGGGGACTAGCGGCTACTACGAGCAGTACTTC.

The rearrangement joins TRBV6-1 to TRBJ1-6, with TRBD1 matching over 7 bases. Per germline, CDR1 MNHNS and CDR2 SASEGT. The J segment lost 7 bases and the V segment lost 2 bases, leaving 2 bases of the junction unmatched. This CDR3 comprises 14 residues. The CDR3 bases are TGTGCCAGCAGTGAAAAGGGGGCAAATTCACCCCTCCACTTT. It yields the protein CASSEKGANSPLHF.

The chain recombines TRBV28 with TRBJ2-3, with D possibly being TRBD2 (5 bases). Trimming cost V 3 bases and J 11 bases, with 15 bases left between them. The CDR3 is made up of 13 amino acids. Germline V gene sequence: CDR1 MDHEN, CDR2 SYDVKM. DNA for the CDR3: TGTGCCAGCAGTTTGGGCGGGCTCGCTAGGCAGTATTTT. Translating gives CASSLGGLARQYF.

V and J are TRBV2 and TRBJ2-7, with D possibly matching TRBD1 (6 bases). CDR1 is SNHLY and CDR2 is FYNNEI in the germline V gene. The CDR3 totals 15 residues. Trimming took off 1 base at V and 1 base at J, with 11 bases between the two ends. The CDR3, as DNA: TGTGCCAGCAGTGAAGTGGGACACCTATCCTACGAGCAGTACTTC. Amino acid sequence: CASSEVGHLSYEQYF.

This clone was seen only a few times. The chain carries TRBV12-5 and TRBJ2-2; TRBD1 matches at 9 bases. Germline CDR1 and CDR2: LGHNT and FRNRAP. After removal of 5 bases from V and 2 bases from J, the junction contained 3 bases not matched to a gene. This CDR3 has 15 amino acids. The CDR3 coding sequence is TGTGCTAGTGGTCTGGGACAGGGAAACACCGGGGAGCTGTTTTTT. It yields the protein CASGLGQGNTGELFF.

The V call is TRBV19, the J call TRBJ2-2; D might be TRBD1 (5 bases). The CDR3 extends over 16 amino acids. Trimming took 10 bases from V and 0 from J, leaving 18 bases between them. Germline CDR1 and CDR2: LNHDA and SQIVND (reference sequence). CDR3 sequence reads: CAISRRRAANTGELFF. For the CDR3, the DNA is TGTGCCATCAGTCGCCGCAGGGCCGCGAACACCGGGGAGCTGTTTTTT.

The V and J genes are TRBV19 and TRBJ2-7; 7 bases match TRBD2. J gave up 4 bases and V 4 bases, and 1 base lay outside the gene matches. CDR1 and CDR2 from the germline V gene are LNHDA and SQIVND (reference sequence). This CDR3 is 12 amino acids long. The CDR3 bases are TGTGCCAGTAGTACTAGCGGTTACGAGCAGTACTTC. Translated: CASSTSGYEQYF.

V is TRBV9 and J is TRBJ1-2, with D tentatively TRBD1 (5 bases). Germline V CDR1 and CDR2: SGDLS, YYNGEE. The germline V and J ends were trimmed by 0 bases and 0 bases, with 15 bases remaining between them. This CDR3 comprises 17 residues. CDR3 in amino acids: CASSVATGVLTNYGYTF. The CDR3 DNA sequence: TGTGCCAGCAGCGTAGCTACAGGAGTCCTTACTAACTATGGCTACACCTTC.

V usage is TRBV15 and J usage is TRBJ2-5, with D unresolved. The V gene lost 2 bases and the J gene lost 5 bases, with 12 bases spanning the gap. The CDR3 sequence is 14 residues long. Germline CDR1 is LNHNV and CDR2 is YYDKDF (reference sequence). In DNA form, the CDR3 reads TGTGCCACCAGCAGACCAATGCAACGGGAGACCCAGTACTTC. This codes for CATSRPMQRETQYF.

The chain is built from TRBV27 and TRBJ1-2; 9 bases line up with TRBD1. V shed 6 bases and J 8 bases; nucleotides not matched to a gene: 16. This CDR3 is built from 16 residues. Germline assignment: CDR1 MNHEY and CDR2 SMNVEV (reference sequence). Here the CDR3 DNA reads TGTGCCAGCAGGGAAATATCAGGACAGGGGCTCGGAGGCTACACCTTC. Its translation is CASREISGQGLGGYTF.

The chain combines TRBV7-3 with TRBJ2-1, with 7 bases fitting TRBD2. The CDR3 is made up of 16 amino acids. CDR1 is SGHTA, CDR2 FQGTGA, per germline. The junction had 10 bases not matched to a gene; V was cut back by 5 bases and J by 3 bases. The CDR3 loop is CASSQHGGINYNEQFF. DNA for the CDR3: TGTGCCAGCAGCCAGCACGGGGGGATCAACTACAATGAGCAGTTCTTC.

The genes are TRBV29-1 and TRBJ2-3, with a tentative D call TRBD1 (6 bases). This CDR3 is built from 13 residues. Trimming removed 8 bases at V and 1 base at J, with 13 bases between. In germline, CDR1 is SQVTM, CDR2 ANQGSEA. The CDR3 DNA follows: TGCAGCTCAGGACAGTATCGCACAGATACGCAGTATTTT. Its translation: CSSGQYRTDTQYF.

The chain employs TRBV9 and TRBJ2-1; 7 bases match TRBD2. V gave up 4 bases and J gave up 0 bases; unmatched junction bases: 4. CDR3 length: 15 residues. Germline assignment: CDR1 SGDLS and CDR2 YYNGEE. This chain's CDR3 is CASSPRDYSYNEQFF. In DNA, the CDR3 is TGTGCCAGCAGCCCTCGGGACTACTCCTACAATGAGCAGTTCTTC.

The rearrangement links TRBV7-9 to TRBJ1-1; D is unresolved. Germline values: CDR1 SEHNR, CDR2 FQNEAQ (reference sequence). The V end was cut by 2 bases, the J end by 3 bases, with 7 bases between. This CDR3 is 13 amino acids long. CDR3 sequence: CASSLFRDTEAFF. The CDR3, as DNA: TGTGCCAGCAGCTTATTCCGGGACACTGAAGCTTTCTTT. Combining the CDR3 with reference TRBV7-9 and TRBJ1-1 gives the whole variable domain DTGVSQNPRHKITKRGQNVTFRCDPISEHNRLYWYRQTLGQGPEFLTYFQNEAQLEKSRLLSDRFSAERPKGSFSTLEIQRTEQGDSAMYLCASSLFRDTEAFFGQGTRLTVV.

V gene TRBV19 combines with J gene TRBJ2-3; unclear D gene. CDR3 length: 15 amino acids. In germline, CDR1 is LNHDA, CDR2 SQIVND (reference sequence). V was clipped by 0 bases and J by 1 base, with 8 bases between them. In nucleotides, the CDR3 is TGTGCCAGTAGTATAGATGGTGGCCGCACAGATACGCAGTATTTT. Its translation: CASSIDGGRTDTQYF.

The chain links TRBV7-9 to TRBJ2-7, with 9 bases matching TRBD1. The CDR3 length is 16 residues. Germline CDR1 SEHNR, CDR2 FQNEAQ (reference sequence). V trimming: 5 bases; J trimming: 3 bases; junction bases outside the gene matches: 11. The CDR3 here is CASSLSSGTGYYEQYF. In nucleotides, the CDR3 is TGTGCCAGCAGCCTTTCGTCCGGGACAGGGTACTACGAGCAGTACTTC.